These 6 T cell receptor beta chains came from one sample sequenced in a study of regulatory T cells in long-lasting Graves disease. According to the study, TCR beta libraries were built with iRepertoire HTBI primers and CDR3-region Arm-PCR. MiXCR, applied by TCRdb to the multiplex PCR reads, yields one record per CDR3 protein. The data contain 300,000 to 400,000 distinct CDR3 sequences, under 20% of them seen just once; the ten biggest clones take up 35% to 45%. As to time point: newly diagnosed GD, antithyroid drugs for less than 3 months. PBMC-extracted RNA yielded the TCR library. The sequencing here drew on peripheral blood mononuclear cells (PBMCs), taken at new diagnosis, from a patient treated with antithyroid drugs. The receptors were sampled from a female donor with Graves disease.

This clonotype was observed a few times. This chain joins TRBV2 and TRBJ2-1; maybe TRBD2 (7 bases). The CDR3 is 19 residues long. Per the germline V gene, CDR1 is SNHLY and CDR2 is FYNNEI. V shed 5 bases and J shed 3 bases, with 26 bases lying between them. DNA of the CDR3: TGTGCCAGCAGTTTGTACGGGGGGCTGGCGGGAGTTGACTACAATGAGCAGTTCTTC. It codes for CASSLYGGLAGVDYNEQFF.

In its sample, this clonotype was seen many times. The V call is TRBV2, the J call TRBJ2-5; 9 bases are shared with TRBD2. The CDR3 loop spans 15 amino acids. V lost 6 bases, J lost 2 bases, and 7 bases stayed unmatched. Germline CDR1 and CDR2: SNHLY and FYNNEI. CDR3 coding DNA: TGTGCCAGCAGCGGACTAGCGTTAGCGCAAGAGACCCAGTACTTC. Translating it yields CASSGLALAQETQYF.

This clonotype was observed many times. This chain connects TRBV28 to TRBJ1-2; 9 bases agree with TRBD1. The germline gives CDR1 MDHEN, CDR2 SYDVKM. The CDR3 loop spans 18 amino acids. J lost 5 bases, V lost 5 bases, and 18 bases had no gene match. This chain's CDR3 is CASSPSYHRRTGAYGYTF. The CDR3 nucleotides are TGTGCCAGCAGTCCATCATACCACCGACGGACAGGGGCGTATGGCTACACCTTC.

This clonotype was counted a few times. For the CDR3, the DNA is TGTGCCAGCAGCTTTATGGACAGCCAAGAGACCCAGTACTTC. Protein product: CASSFMDSQETQYF. The chain links TRBV5-4 to TRBJ2-5, with D perhaps matching TRBD1 (6 bases). CDR1 and CDR2 from the germline V gene are SGHNT and YYREEE (reference sequence). This CDR3 has 14 residues. The V and J ends lost 2 bases and 1 base respectively, with 9 bases between them.

The genes are TRBV20-1 and TRBJ1-2, with D possibly TRBD1 on 5 matching bases. The CDR3 is made up of 14 amino acids. From germline, CDR1 is DFQATT and CDR2 SNEGSKA (reference sequence). Trimming took off 1 base at V and 3 bases at J, with 12 bases between the two ends. The CDR3 sequence: CSARGSGGYYGYTF. For the CDR3, the DNA is TGCAGTGCTAGAGGCTCCGGGGGGTACTATGGCTACACCTTC.

This clonotype was detected ten times or more. The V call is TRBV28, the J call TRBJ2-7; D not certain. The V gene lost 3 bases and the J gene lost 2 bases, with 8 bases spanning the gap. The CDR3 loop spans 13 amino acids. Germline-derived CDR1 and CDR2 are MDHEN and SYDVKM. CDR3 region: CASSFSAAYEQYF. DNA for the CDR3: TGTGCCAGCAGTTTCAGCGCGGCCTACGAGCAGTACTTC. Using reference TRBV28 and TRBJ2-7 for the parts outside the CDR3, the full variable domain is DVKVTQSSRYLVKRTGEKVFLECVQDMDHENMFWYRQDPGLGLRLIYFSYDVKMKEKGDIPEGYSVSREKKERFSLILESASTNQTSMYLCASSFSAAYEQYFGPGTRLTVT.